These 32 T cell receptor beta chains originate from one sample sequenced in a study of early T cells in non-severe SARS-CoV-2 infection. A single record per CDR3 protein comes from TCRdb applying MiXCR to the 5' RACE reads. The table lists roughly 90,000 distinct CDR3 sequences, 14% of them singletons. Material: whole blood. The receptors originated from an adult who was a healthcare worker with PCR-confirmed SARS-CoV-2 infection or an uninfected control (not recorded which).

The rearrangement links TRBV28 to TRBJ1-1, with D tentatively TRBD1 (6 bases). The CDR3 contains 8 residues. The germline V gene has CDR1 MDHEN and CDR2 SYDVKM. The CDR3 DNA follows: TGTGCTACAGGGTTTGATTTCTTT. This translates into CATGFDFF.

For this clonotype: One junction end does not reproduce the germline sequence, and a read error may be involved. This chain links TRBV12-3 or TRBV12-4 with TRBJ2-7, with D tentatively TRBD1 (6 bases). This CDR3 contains 14 residues. The CDR3 reads CASSSNTGSSEQYF. DNA of the CDR3: TGTGCCAGCAGTTCGAACACAGGGTCCTCCGAGCAGTACTTC.

This clonotype showed up just a few times. V gene TRBV27 combines with J gene TRBJ2-7; the D gene could be TRBD1 or TRBD2 (5 bases each). The CDR3 covers 14 residues. Germline V gene data show CDR1 as MNHEY and CDR2 as SMNVEV (reference sequence). V lost 8 bases and J 2 bases, leaving 16 bases between the germline ends. Here the CDR3 reads CASGLDSPPYEQYF. The CDR3 coding sequence is TGTGCCAGCGGACTCGACAGCCCTCCCTACGAGCAGTACTTC.

This clonotype was recorded many times. The gene calls are TRBV11-1 and TRBJ2-1, with no clear D. V gave up 1 base and J gave up 6 bases, with 13 bases separating them. Germline loops: CDR1 SGHAT, CDR2 FQDESV (reference sequence). The CDR3 sequence is 15 residues long. CDR3 in amino acids: CASSLEGLLGNEQFF. Written as DNA, the CDR3 is TGTGCCAGCAGCTTAGAGGGCTTGTTGGGCAATGAGCAGTTCTTC.

In this sample, this clonotype turned up a few times. The V and J genes are TRBV5-4 and TRBJ2-4, with a tentative D call TRBD1 (6 bases). The germline CDR1 and CDR2 sequences are SGHNT and YYREEE (reference sequence). The CDR3 is made up of 13 amino acids. The V end lost 1 base, the J end lost 7 bases, and 9 bases lay between the germline ends. The CDR3: CASSLNRDNIQYF. The DNA of the CDR3 is TGTGCCAGCAGCTTGAACAGGGACAACATTCAGTACTTC. The full variable domain, in which reference TRBV5-4 and TRBJ2-4 provide the parts outside the CDR3, is ETGVTQSPTHLIKTRGQQVTLRCSSQSGHNTVSWYQQALGQGPQFIFQYYREEENGRGNFPPRFSGLQFPNYSSELNVNALELDDSALYLCASSLNRDNIQYFGAGTRLSVL.

This sequence joins TRBV10-3 and TRBJ2-2, with D unclear. The CDR3 extends over 13 amino acids. From germline, CDR1 is ENHRY and CDR2 SYGVKD. V was cut by 4 bases and J by 5 bases, with 8 bases left in between. CDR3 region: CAISGIGTGELFF. In DNA form, the CDR3 reads TGTGCCATCAGTGGGATTGGGACCGGGGAGCTGTTTTTT.

V and J are TRBV14 and TRBJ1-1; D gene ambiguous. V lost 2 bases and J 5 bases, leaving 9 bases between the germline ends. CDR1 SGHDN and CDR2 FVKESK come from the germline V gene. The CDR3 totals 13 residues. The CDR3 protein is CASSQLGKTEAFF. The CDR3 DNA follows: TGTGCCAGCAGCCAATTAGGTAAGACTGAAGCTTTCTTT.

This chain connects TRBV29-1 to TRBJ2-7; D is undetermined. Trimming removed 1 base at V and 4 bases at J, with 11 bases between. The CDR3 extends over 13 amino acids. Germline values: CDR1 SQVTM, CDR2 ANQGSEA. The CDR3 reads CSVEGRTKYEQYF. CDR3 nucleotide sequence: TGCAGCGTTGAAGGGCGGACGAAATACGAGCAGTACTTC.

The V gene is TRBV27, the J gene TRBJ1-5, with D unclear. The germline CDR1 and CDR2 sequences are MNHEY and SMNVEV (reference sequence). This CDR3 comprises 13 residues. The germline V and J ends were trimmed by 10 bases and 0 bases, with 10 bases remaining between them. The DNA of the CDR3 is TGTGCCACCGCCTGGAGTAGCAATCAGCCCCAGCATTTT. It is translated as CATAWSSNQPQHF.

This clonotype was counted a few times. V is TRBV2 and J is TRBJ1-6; possible D gene TRBD1, 5 bases. V was shortened by 3 bases and J by 2 bases, with 8 bases between the two germline ends. In germline, CDR1 is SNHLY, CDR2 FYNNEI. The CDR3 is 15 residues long. CDR3 sequence (DNA): TGTGCCAGCAGTGACAGGACAACCTATAATTCACCCCTCCACTTT. It yields the protein CASSDRTTYNSPLHF.

This clonotype was counted at least ten times. The rearrangement uses TRBV18 and TRBJ1-1; D is possibly TRBD1 (6 bases). Germline lookup yields CDR1 KGHSH and CDR2 LQKENI. Between the trimmed V and J ends, which lost 5 bases and 3 bases, there was a span of 10 bases. There are 13 residues in the CDR3. The CDR3 DNA reads as TGTGCCAGCTCAACACAGGGCGACACTGAAGCTTTCTTT. Translation gives CASSTQGDTEAFF.

This clonotype was seen a few times. This chain connects TRBV14 to TRBJ1-5; D is ambiguous. The CDR3 sequence is 13 residues long. V was clipped by 0 bases and J by 5 bases, with 5 bases between them. The V gene's germline CDR1 is SGHDN and CDR2 FVKESK. This chain's CDR3 is CASSQDLDQPQHF. In nucleotides, the CDR3 is TGTGCCAGCAGCCAAGATCTGGATCAGCCCCAGCATTTT.

This clonotype was detected a few times. The chain recombines TRBV19 with TRBJ2-5, with 7 bases aligning to TRBD1. V lost 6 bases and J lost 0; bases outside the gene matches: 4. This CDR3 has 14 amino acids. CDR1 is LNHDA, CDR2 SQIVND, per germline (reference sequence). CDR3 amino acids: CASSRDRYQETQYF. CDR3 sequence (DNA): TGTGCCAGTAGCCGGGACAGATACCAAGAGACCCAGTACTTC.

The J gene is TRBJ1-5, the V gene TRBV28, with D unclear. Trimming took off 2 bases at V and 3 bases at J, with 8 bases between the two ends. Per germline, CDR1 MDHEN and CDR2 SYDVKM. This CDR3 contains 14 residues. For the CDR3, the DNA is TGTGCCAGCAGTTTACTGAGCGCCAATCAGCCCCAGCATTTT. Its translation is CASSLLSANQPQHF.

This clonotype was picked up a small number of times. V gene TRBV2 combines with J gene TRBJ2-5, with D hard to call. Trimming took off 3 bases at V and 1 base at J, with 6 bases between the two ends. CDR3 length: 13 amino acids. CDR1 and CDR2 (germline): SNHLY, FYNNEI. This CDR3 is CASSDYSQETQYF. The DNA of the CDR3 is TGTGCCAGCAGTGATTACAGCCAAGAGACCCAGTACTTC.

The chain has TRBV28 and TRBJ2-7, with TRBD1 as a possible D gene (6 bases). The V end lost 7 bases, the J end lost 5 bases, and 15 bases lay between the germline ends. From germline, CDR1 is MDHEN and CDR2 SYDVKM. The CDR3 extends over 13 amino acids. The CDR3 loop is CASTPYDRNEQYF. CDR3 in DNA: TGTGCCAGCACCCCCTACGACAGGAACGAGCAGTACTTC.

This clonotype appeared a few times. The gene calls are TRBV6-1 and TRBJ1-2; no reliable D call. Per the germline V gene, CDR1 is MNHNS and CDR2 is SASEGT. V lost 1 base and J lost 7, with 4 bases in between. The CDR3 is 11 residues long. The CDR3 protein is CASSEGVGYTF. The CDR3 DNA reads as TGTGCCAGCAGTGAAGGAGTTGGCTACACCTTC.

The V and J genes are TRBV20-1 and TRBJ2-7; 10 bases agree with TRBD1. J was trimmed by 2 bases and V by 6 bases; bases with no gene match: 4. CDR1 is DFQATT, CDR2 SNEGSKA, per germline (reference sequence). The length of the CDR3 is 13 residues. Here the CDR3 reads CSAKTGGAYEQYF. DNA for the CDR3: TGCAGTGCCAAGACAGGGGGCGCCTACGAGCAGTACTTC.

In this sample, this clonotype turned up a few times. The V call is TRBV6-5, the J call TRBJ1-6; TRBD1 aligns across 11 bases. The V gene's germline CDR1 is MNHEY and CDR2 SVGAGI. This CDR3 region has 18 residues. Trimming cost V 6 bases and J 10 bases; bases outside gene matches: 17. As DNA, the CDR3 is TGTGCCAGCAGCTTAACTGTGACTCCGGGACAGGGGGGATCACCCCTCCACTTT. Its protein product is CASSLTVTPGQGGSPLHF.

The rearrangement joins TRBV3-1 to TRBJ2-3, with TRBD2 matching 10 bases. The CDR3 runs to 15 residues. Germline V lookup: CDR1 LGHDT, CDR2 YNNKEL (reference sequence). The trim removed 4 bases at V and 5 bases at J, leaving 6 bases unmatched. The CDR3 here is CASSLPSGGRDTQYF. The CDR3 bases are TGTGCCAGCAGCCTTCCTAGCGGGGGTAGAGATACGCAGTATTTT.

As regards this clonotype: The junction departs from the called germline gene at one end, perhaps through a read error. This chain connects TRBV10-3 to TRBJ1-6; D might be TRBD1 (5 bases). Germline V lookup: CDR1 ENHRY, CDR2 SYGVKD. The CDR3 runs to 15 residues. CDR3 DNA: TGTGCCATCAGTGCCCGACAGAGCGCTAATTCACCCCCCCACTTT. This gives the protein CAISARQSANSPPHF.

Ten or more counts support this clonotype. V and J are TRBV6-1 and TRBJ2-1; D remains ambiguous. The CDR3 is 11 amino acids. V lost 1 base, J lost 7 bases, and 2 bases lay in between. Germline loops: CDR1 MNHNS, CDR2 SASEGT. The chain's CDR3 is CASSEVNEQFF. The DNA of the CDR3 is TGTGCCAGCAGTGAAGTTAATGAGCAGTTCTTC.

This clonotype was seen repeatedly, ten times or more. J is TRBJ2-2 and V is TRBV7-9, with D perhaps matching TRBD1 (6 bases). V shed 5 bases and J shed 1 base, with 11 bases lying between them. Germline V gene lookup returns CDR1 SEHNR and CDR2 FQNEAQ (reference sequence). The CDR3 loop spans 15 amino acids. The CDR3 is CASSLTGQNTGELFF. In nucleotides, the CDR3 is TGTGCCAGCAGCCTTACGGGACAGAACACCGGGGAGCTGTTTTTT. The full variable domain, with the rest looked up from reference TRBV7-9 and TRBJ2-2, is DTGVSQNPRHKITKRGQNVTFRCDPISEHNRLYWYRQTLGQGPEFLTYFQNEAQLEKSRLLSDRFSAERPKGSFSTLEIQRTEQGDSAMYLCASSLTGQNTGELFFGEGSRLTVL.

On this clonotype itself: Given the absence of the conserved phenylalanine or tryptophan at the CDR3 end, a read error is likely. The V call is TRBV12-3 or TRBV12-4, the J call TRBJ2-3; D gene unclear. CDR3 length: 13 residues. Trimming removed 7 bases at V and 8 bases at J, with 16 bases between. In nucleotides, the CDR3 is TGTGCCAGCATCATAGGTTTTGTAGGTACGCAGTATTCT. The encoded protein is CASIIGFVGTQYS.

This chain joins TRBV7-8 and TRBJ2-2; TRBD2 might be the D (5 bases). There are 17 residues in the CDR3. Trimming removed 2 bases at V and 3 bases at J, with 16 bases between. CDR1 is SGHVS, CDR2 FQNEAQ, per germline. DNA for the CDR3: TGTGCCAGCAGCTTAAATCACTCCCCGGAGGACACCGGGGAGCTGTTTTTT. Encoded protein: CASSLNHSPEDTGELFF. The full variable domain, rest sourced from reference TRBV7-8 and TRBJ2-2, is GAGVSQSPRYKVAKRGQDVALRCDPISGHVSLFWYQQALGQGPEFLTYFQNEAQLDKSGLPSDRFFAERPEGSVSTLKIQRTQQEDSAVYLCASSLNHSPEDTGELFFGEGSRLTVL.

V is TRBV14 and J is TRBJ2-2, with 7 bases identical to TRBD2. In germline, CDR1 is SGHDN, CDR2 FVKESK. The CDR3 totals 17 residues. V dropped 4 bases and J dropped 1; count of bases not matched to a gene: 9. CDR3 residues: CASSRGIAGLNTGELFF. Here the CDR3 DNA reads TGTGCCAGCAGCCGCGGAATAGCGGGTTTGAACACCGGGGAGCTGTTTTTT.

The rearrangement joins TRBV5-4 to TRBJ2-3; 11 bases align to TRBD2. Trimming removed 0 bases from V and 0 bases from J; junction bases left unmatched: 9. The CDR3 sequence is 19 residues long. Germline V gene lookup returns CDR1 SGHNT and CDR2 YYREEE (reference sequence). CDR3 sequence: CASSLVGTSGTFSTDTQYF. The CDR3 region has the DNA TGTGCCAGCAGCTTGGTCGGGACTAGCGGTACATTTAGCACAGATACGCAGTATTTT.

V and J are TRBV11-1 and TRBJ1-2; D ambiguous. Per germline, CDR1 SGHAT and CDR2 FQDESV (reference sequence). The CDR3 has 15 residues. V lost 3 bases and J lost 0, with 11 bases in between. The CDR3 loop reads CASSLGYPPNYGYTF. The CDR3 bases are TGTGCCAGCAGCTTGGGGTACCCCCCTAACTATGGCTACACCTTC.

This clonotype was counted ten times or more. This rearrangement joins TRBV7-2 to TRBJ1-1; D remains unclear. The V end lost 1 base, the J end lost 2 bases, and 8 bases lay between the germline ends. The CDR3 totals 14 residues. Germline V gene lookup returns CDR1 SGHTA and CDR2 FQGNSA. This CDR3 is CASSLGGRNTEAFF. The CDR3 DNA reads TGTGCCAGCAGCTTAGGCGGGAGAAACACTGAAGCTTTCTTT.

Ten or more counts support this clonotype. The rearrangement links TRBV29-1 to TRBJ1-1, with 11 bases that match TRBD1. The CDR3 covers 15 residues. Germline V gene data show CDR1 as SQVTM and CDR2 as ANQGSEA. V shed 6 bases, J shed 5 bases, and the junction held 11 bases outside the gene matches. The CDR3, as DNA: TGCAGCGTACGCCCCGGGACAGGGGGGAGTACTGAAGCTTTCTTT. Amino acid sequence: CSVRPGTGGSTEAFF.

The rearrangement uses TRBV11-2 and TRBJ1-1; possible D gene TRBD1, 5 bases. Between the trimmed V and J ends, which lost 5 bases and 2 bases, there was a span of 15 bases. The CDR3 is 15 amino acids. Germline lookup yields CDR1 SGHAT and CDR2 FQNNGV. The CDR3 reads CASSIMEGFNTEAFF. Written as DNA, the CDR3 is TGTGCCAGCAGCATCATGGAGGGGTTTAACACTGAAGCTTTCTTT.

The rearrangement uses TRBV7-2 and TRBJ2-3, with 10 positions matching TRBD2. The CDR3 length is 16 residues. J lost 5 bases, V lost 1 base, and 6 bases had no gene match. Germline values: CDR1 SGHTA, CDR2 FQGNSA. The CDR3 reads CASSLESGGDIDTQYF. DNA for the CDR3: TGTGCCAGCAGCTTAGAGAGCGGGGGGGATATAGATACGCAGTATTTT.